A selection of T cell receptor beta chains follows, all from one sample in a study of blood T cell repertoires in COVID-19. The method was immunoSEQ multiplex PCR; TCRdb's version includes in-frame clones alone and lacks a portion of them. Of 250,000 to 300,000 clones in the sample, 70% to 90% were seen once. Sequencing input: peripheral blood. Receptors originate from a man aged 45-60 years with active or convalescent COVID-19. The CDR3 runs from the conserved cysteine through the conserved F or W. D genes are given only for firm matches. Clone size is given for some rows only: seen once, a few or many times, or a class if the clone is expanded.

TRBJ2-7,TRBD1,TRBV5-1,few,TGCGCCAGCAGTTTAGGACAGGGTGCCTACGAGCAGTACTTC,CASSLGQGAYEQYF
TRBJ1-5,NA,TRBV19,NA,TGTGCCAGTAGTATCTCGTGGCGGGGCAATCAGCCCCAGCATTTT,CASSISWRGNQPQHF
TRBJ2-5,NA,TRBV25-1,NA,TGTGCCAGCAGTGATACAGGGGGGGATGAGACCCAGTACTTC,CASSDTGGDETQYF
TRBJ1-2,NA,TRBV14,few,TGTGCCAGCAGCCAAGAGTTTTACGAGGGAGGCTATGGCTACACCTTC,CASSQEFYEGGYGYTF
TRBJ1-1,TRBD1,TRBV28,NA,TGTGCCAGCAGTCTAGGGGGGCAGGGGGGCACTGAAGCTTTCTTT,CASSLGGQGGTEAFF
TRBJ2-2,TRBD2,TRBV2,NA,TGTGCCAGCCGAGGGACTAGCGGGAAGAACGGGGAGCTGTTTTTT,CASRGTSGKNGELFF
TRBJ2-5,TRBD1,TRBV6-1,few,TGTGCCAGCAGTGAAGCCACGAGGGACAGGGGATTTTGGACCCAGTACTTC,CASSEATRDRGFWTQYF
TRBJ1-5,NA,TRBV9,NA,TGTGCCAGCAGCGTAGAGGGACTCAATCAGCCCCAGCATTTT,CASSVEGLNQPQHF
TRBJ2-2,NA,TRBV9,NA,TGTGCCAGCAGCGTATCCGTCGTGGGGGGGCGAAACACCGGGGAGCTGTTTTTT,CASSVSVVGGRNTGELFF
TRBJ2-6,NA,TRBV7-9,NA,TGTGCCAGCAGCGACCGGGAGCTGTGGACTGGGGCCAACGTCCTGACTTTC,CASSDRELWTGANVLTF
TRBJ2-7,NA,TRBV6-5,NA,TGTGCCAGCAGCCTGACTACCCACTACGAGCAGTACTTC,CASSLTTHYEQYF
TRBJ2-3,TRBD2,TRBV6-5,once,TGTGCCAGCAGTTACATACGGACTAGCGGCACAGATACGCAGTATTTT,CASSYIRTSGTDTQYF
TRBJ2-7,TRBD1,TRBV4-2,NA,TGTGCCAGCAGCCAGGAGAGGACAGGGACCCTGCCCGAGCAGTACTTC,CASSQERTGTLPEQYF